This T cell receptor beta chain is from a study of Ad26.COV2.S vaccination and SARS-CoV-2 variants. About the research overall: In the study, Ad26.COV2.S was injected intramuscularly once, or twice 56 days apart.

Stated treatment: 19 received Ad26.COV2.S at low or high dose, single or two shots; roughly five received placebo; per-sample allocation not given. It was on day 63 after the first vaccine or placebo injection that samples were taken. In Boston, an adult donor aged 18-55 years took part. This table comes from immunoSEQ multiplex PCR, and its TCRdb copy is limited to in-frame clones, with some not included. This table holds approximately 350,000 clones, around four fifths found once. The CDR3 contains 14 residues. Trimming left V 1 base short and J 4 bases short, with 9 bases between. Germline loops: CDR1 SGHTA, CDR2 FQGNSA.

The source was peripheral blood, collected in a trial of Ad26.COV2.S vaccine versus placebo. The TCR was taken from a person aged 18-65 years who received the Ad26.COV2.S COVID-19 vaccine or a placebo. V gene TRBV7-2 combines with J gene TRBJ2-3; either TRBD1 or TRBD2 may supply D (5 bases each). This chain's CDR3 is CASSLGGGSDTQYF. The CDR3 DNA reads as TGTGCCAGCAGCTTAGGGGGCGGGTCAGATACGCAGTATTTT. The full variable domain, completed using reference TRBV7-2 and TRBJ2-3, is GAGVSQSPSNKVTEKGKDVELRCDPISGHTALYWYRQSLGQGLEFLIYFQGNSAPDKSGLPSDRFSAERTGGSVSTLTIQRTQQEDSAVYLCASSLGGGSDTQYFGPGTRLTVL.